Sequencing of this TCR beta chain was carried out in a study of blood T cell repertoires in COVID-19. In the study overall: COVID-19 samples from acute and convalescent phases originated in the United States, Italy and Spain. The analysed material was cDNA or gDNA that came from T cells, B-cell-depleted T cells, or PBMCs.

Authors' processing steps: Amplified reference gene primers provided the basis for estimating nucleated cell counts. The assay was immunoSEQ multiplex PCR, and TCRdb's table has in-frame clones only and misses some. V, J and clone size reflect that table, while D and trimming were determined from the DNA. The table shows some 190,000 clones, with 75% to 90% occurring only once. CDR1 and CDR2 from the germline V gene are MNHEY and SVGAGI. Between the trimmed V and J ends, which lost 2 bases and 1 base, there was a span of 12 bases. The CDR3 is 15 amino acids. This sequence was found in a man in his fifties or sixties with acute or convalescent COVID-19. The chain carries TRBV6-5 and TRBJ2-7; perhaps TRBD1 as D (5 bases). The sequencing input was peripheral blood. The CDR3 protein is CASSYRGTNSYEQYF. The DNA of the CDR3 is TGTGCCAGCAGTTACAGGGGCACTAATTCCTACGAGCAGTACTTC.